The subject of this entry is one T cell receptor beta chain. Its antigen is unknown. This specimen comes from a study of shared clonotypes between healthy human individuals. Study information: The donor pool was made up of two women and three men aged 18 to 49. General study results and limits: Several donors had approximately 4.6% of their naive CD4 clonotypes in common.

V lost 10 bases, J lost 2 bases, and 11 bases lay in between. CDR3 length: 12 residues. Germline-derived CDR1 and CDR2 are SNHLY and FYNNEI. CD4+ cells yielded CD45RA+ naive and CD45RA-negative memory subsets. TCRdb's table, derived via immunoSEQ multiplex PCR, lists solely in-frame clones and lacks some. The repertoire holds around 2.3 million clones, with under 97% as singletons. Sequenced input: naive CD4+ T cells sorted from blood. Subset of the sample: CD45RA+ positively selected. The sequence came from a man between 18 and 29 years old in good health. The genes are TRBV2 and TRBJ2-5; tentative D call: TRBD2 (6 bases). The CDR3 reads CATRDLQETQYF. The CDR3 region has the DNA TGTGCCACTCGGGACTTACAAGAGACCCAGTACTTC. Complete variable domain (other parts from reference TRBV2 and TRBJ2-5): EPEVTQTPSHQVTQMGQEVILRCVPISNHLYFYWYRQILGQKVEFLVSFYNNEISEKSEIFDDQFSVERPDGSNFTLKIRSTKLEDSAMYFCATRDLQETQYFGPGTRLLVL.